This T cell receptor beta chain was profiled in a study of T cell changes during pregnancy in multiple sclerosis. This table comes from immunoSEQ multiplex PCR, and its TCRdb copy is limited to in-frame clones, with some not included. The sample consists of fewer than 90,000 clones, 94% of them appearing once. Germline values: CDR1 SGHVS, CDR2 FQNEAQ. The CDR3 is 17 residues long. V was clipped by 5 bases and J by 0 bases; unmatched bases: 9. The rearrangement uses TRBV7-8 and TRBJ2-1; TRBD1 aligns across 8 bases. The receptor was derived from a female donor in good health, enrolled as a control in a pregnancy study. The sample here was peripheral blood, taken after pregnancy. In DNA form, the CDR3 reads TGTGCCAGCAGCGAGCGGACAGGGACCCACTCCTACAATGAGCAGTTCTTC. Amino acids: CASSERTGTHSYNEQFF. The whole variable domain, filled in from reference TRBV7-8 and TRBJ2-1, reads GAGVSQSPRYKVAKRGQDVALRCDPISGHVSLFWYQQALGQGPEFLTYFQNEAQLDKSGLPSDRFFAERPEGSVSTLKIQRTQQEDSAVYLCASSERTGTHSYNEQFFGPGTRLTVL.